This TCR beta chain was captured in a study of T-cell memory formation after mild COVID-19. With constant-segment primers, 5'RACE yielded cDNA libraries of TCR alpha and TCR beta that carried sample barcodes and UMIs. TCRdb fed the 5' RACE reads into MiXCR, producing one record per CDR3 protein. The repertoire holds 350,000 or so distinct CDR3 sequences, with less than 25% as singletons. Germline V gene data show CDR1 as SQVTM and CDR2 as ANQGSEA. V lost 5 bases and J 2 bases, leaving 16 bases between the germline ends. This CDR3 has 15 residues. The material sequenced was PBMCs or a T cell subset sorted from them (not recorded which). The receptor's source is a man in his late teens or twenties who had mild COVID-19 (a few samples of this study predate the infection). Cell type and time point are not known. The chain combines TRBV29-1 with TRBJ1-5, with unresolved D. The chain's CDR3 is CSVSGVGGGNQPQHF. CDR3 in DNA: TGCAGCGTTTCGGGCGTTGGCGGAGGCAATCAGCCCCAGCATTTT.